There are a few counts of the clone carrying this T cell receptor beta chain. Its antigen is unidentified. The primer mix had 60 Vbeta and 13 Jbeta primers. TCRdb's copy holds only in-frame clones and misses some; the assay was immunoSEQ multiplex PCR. Among 50,000 to 65,000 clones listed, over 60% were seen once. The record originates from a study of cytomegalovirus exposure and HLA in healthy donors. Study findings and constraints: Researchers catalogued over 150 TCR beta chains as cytomegalovirus-associated. An analysis done earlier found most TCR beta V segments productive about 90% or about 30% of the time.

The CDR3 has 17 residues. Germline assignment: CDR1 MNHEY and CDR2 SMNVEV (reference sequence). Trimming took 7 bases from V and 1 from J; bases not matched to a gene: 11. The sample consisted of PBMCs. This clonotype was sampled from a man aged 50 or older in good health and CMV-seropositive. The V and J genes are TRBV27 and TRBJ2-2, with 8 positions matching TRBD1. CDR3 loop: CASNPSRTGKNTGELFF. Written as DNA, the CDR3 is TGTGCCAGCAACCCCTCCCGGACAGGGAAGAACACCGGGGAGCTGTTTTTT.